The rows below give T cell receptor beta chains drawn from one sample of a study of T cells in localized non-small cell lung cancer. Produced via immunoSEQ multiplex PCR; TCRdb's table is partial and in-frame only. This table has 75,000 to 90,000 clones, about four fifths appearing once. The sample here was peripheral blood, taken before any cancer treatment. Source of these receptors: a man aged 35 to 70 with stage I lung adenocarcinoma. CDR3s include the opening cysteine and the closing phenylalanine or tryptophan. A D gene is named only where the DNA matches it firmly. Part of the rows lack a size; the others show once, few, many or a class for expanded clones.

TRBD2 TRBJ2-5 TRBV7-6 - TGTGCCAGCAGCTCGCGGGGAGTAGGTAGCGGGAGGCGGGGAGAGACCCAGTACTTC CASSSRGVGSGRRGETQYF
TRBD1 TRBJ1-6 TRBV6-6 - TGTGCCAGCACCGAGGGGGCAGAGAATTCACCCCTCCACTTT CASTEGAENSPLHF
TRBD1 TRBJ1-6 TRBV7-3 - TGTGCCAGCAGCCTTGACAGGGCCAATTCACCCCTCCACTTT CASSLDRANSPLHF
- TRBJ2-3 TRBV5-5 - TGTGCCAGCAGCTTGGTCGGAGTGAAGACAGATACGCAGTATTTT CASSLVGVKTDTQYF
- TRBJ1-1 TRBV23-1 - TGCGCCAGCGGGAGTATCAACACTGAAGCTTTCTTT CASGSINTEAFF
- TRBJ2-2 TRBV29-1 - TGCAGCGTTGAATCTGGGGCCGGGGAGCTGTTTTTT CSVESGAGELFF
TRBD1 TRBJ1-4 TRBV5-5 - TGTGCCAGCAGCTTGAGGCAGGGGGTTGATCTTGAAAAACTGTTTTTT CASSLRQGVDLEKLFF
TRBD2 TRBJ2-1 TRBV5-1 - TGCGCCAGCAGCTTTTCGGGCGGGAGTCCGTTCTTC CASSFSGGSPFF
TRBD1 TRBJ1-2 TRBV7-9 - TGTGCCAGCAGCTTAGCGGACAGGGGGCATGGCTACACCTTC CASSLADRGHGYTF
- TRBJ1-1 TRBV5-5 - TGTGCCAGCAGCTTGACCATGAACACTGAAGCTTTCTTT CASSLTMNTEAFF
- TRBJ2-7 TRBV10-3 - TGTGCCATCAGTGCCTCCGAGGGGGGGCGCGAGCAGTACTTC CAISASEGGREQYF
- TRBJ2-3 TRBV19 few TGTGCCAGTAGTACCCGGTATACGCAGTATTTT CASSTRYTQYF
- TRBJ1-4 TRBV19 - TGTGCCAGTAGTATTTCGGGTATGGAGAAAAGCGAAAAACTGTTTTTT CASSISGMEKSEKLFF
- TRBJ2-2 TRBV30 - TGTGCCTGGAGTTTGAGGGTCCGGAACACCGGGGAGCTGTTTTTT CAWSLRVRNTGELFF
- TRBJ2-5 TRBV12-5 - TGTGCTAGTGGTTTAGGGTATGGGGGGGAGACCCAGTACTTC CASGLGYGGETQYF
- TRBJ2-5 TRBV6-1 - TGTGCCAGCGGGGATCTCTTCCAAGAGACCCAGTACTTC CASGDLFQETQYF
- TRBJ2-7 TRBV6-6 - TGTGCCAGCACCTCTCGGGTAGGCGGCTCCTACGAGCAGTACTTC CASTSRVGGSYEQYF
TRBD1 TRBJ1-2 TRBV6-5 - TGTGCCAGCAGTTACGAAAGGACAGGGGTCGGAGGCTACACCTTC CASSYERTGVGGYTF
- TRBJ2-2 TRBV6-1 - TGTGCCAGCAGGGGGACACCGAACACCGGGGAGCTGTTTTTT CASRGTPNTGELFF
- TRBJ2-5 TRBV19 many TGTGCCAGTAGTACTTTTCTTGGGGGGGAGACCCAGTACTTC CASSTFLGGETQYF
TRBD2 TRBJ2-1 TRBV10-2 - TGCGCCAGCAGCGACCCGGGACTAGCGGGACCCTACAATGAGCAGTTCTTC CASSDPGLAGPYNEQFF
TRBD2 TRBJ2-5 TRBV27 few TGTGCCAGCAGTCTTAGCGGGAGGTGGGAGACCCAGTACTTC CASSLSGRWETQYF
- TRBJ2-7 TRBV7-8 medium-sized TGTGCCAGCAGCTTAGACAGGGTTGACGAGCAGTACTTC CASSLDRVDEQYF
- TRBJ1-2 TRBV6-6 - TGTGCCAGCAAACACTCAGACACGGGTACGGATGGCTACACCTTC CASKHSDTGTDGYTF
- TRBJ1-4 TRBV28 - TGTGCCAGCAAGAGGACCCTAAATGAAAAACTGTTTTTT CASKRTLNEKLFF
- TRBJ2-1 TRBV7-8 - TGTGCCAGCAGCTTAGGATCCTACAATGAGCAGTTCTTC CASSLGSYNEQFF
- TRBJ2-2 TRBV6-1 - TGTGCCAGCAGTGAACGACAGGTTGGAAGGGAGCTGTTTTTT CASSERQVGRELFF
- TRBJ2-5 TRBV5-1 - TGCGCCAGCAGCTTGGGGTTGGGAGGACAAGAGACCCAGTACTTC CASSLGLGGQETQYF
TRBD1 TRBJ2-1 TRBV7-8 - TGTGCCAGCAGCCAGGACAGGGGGAATGAGCAGTTCTTC CASSQDRGNEQFF
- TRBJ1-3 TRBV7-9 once TGTGCCAGCAGCTTGTCCTCTGGAAACACCATATATTTT CASSLSSGNTIYF
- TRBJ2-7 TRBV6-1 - TGTGCCAGCAGAGGGACACCGAGCTCCTACGAGCAGTACTTC CASRGTPSSYEQYF
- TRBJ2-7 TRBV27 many TGTGCCAGCAGTTTGGCAACAGGGAGAAACGAGCAGTACTTC CASSLATGRNEQYF
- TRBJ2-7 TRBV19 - TGTGCCAGTAGTAGGGGTCAGTCGGAGGCCTACGAGCAGTACTTC CASSRGQSEAYEQYF
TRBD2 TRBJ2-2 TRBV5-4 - TGTGCCAGCAGCCTACTCCGACTAGCCGAGAACACCGGGGAGCTGTTTTTT CASSLLRLAENTGELFF
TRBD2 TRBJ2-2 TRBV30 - TGTGCCTGGAGACGGGCGGGAGCCACCGGGGAGCTGTTTTTT CAWRRAGATGELFF
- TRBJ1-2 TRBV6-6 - TGTGCCAGCACCCGAGAGGGGGGGTTCTATGGCTACACCTTC CASTREGGFYGYTF
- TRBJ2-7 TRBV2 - TGTGCCAGCAATCAGAACCGGGACTTGGAGCAGTACTTC CASNQNRDLEQYF
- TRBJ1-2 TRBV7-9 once TGTGCCAGCAGCTTACAGGGAAACTATGGCTACACCTTC CASSLQGNYGYTF
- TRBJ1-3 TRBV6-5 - TGTGCCACCAAAGGACAAACCTCTGGAAACACCATATATTTT CATKGQTSGNTIYF
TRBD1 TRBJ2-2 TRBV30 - TGTGCCTGGAGTAGACAGGGGGCACGGACCGGGGAGCTGTTTTTT CAWSRQGARTGELFF
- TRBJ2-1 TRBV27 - TGTGCCAGCAGTTTCGACAGCGGCTCCTACAATGAGCAGTTCTTC CASSFDSGSYNEQFF
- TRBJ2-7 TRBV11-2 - TGTGCCAGCAGCTTTACTTGGGGGGCGCGGGACGAGCAGTACTTC CASSFTWGARDEQYF
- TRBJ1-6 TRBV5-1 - TGCGCCAGCAGCTCTGGGGAGGGAGCACTAACTTATAATTCACCCCTCCACTTT CASSSGEGALTYNSPLHF
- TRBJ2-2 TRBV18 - TGTGCCAGCTCACCAAAGACAGGGAGGTTTGCCGGGGAGCTGTTTTTT CASSPKTGRFAGELFF
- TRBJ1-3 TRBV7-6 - TGTGCCAGCAGCGCCGACACAGTATCTGGAAACACCATATATTTT CASSADTVSGNTIYF